This T cell receptor beta chain appears in the sequencing data of a study of blood T cell repertoires in COVID-19. At the level of the study: Italy, Spain and the United States were the sources of the convalescent and acute COVID-19 samples. In each case, the material was cDNA or gDNA derived from T cells, B-cell-depleted T cells, or PBMCs.

This clone has a single count. Study processing details: Estimates of nucleated cell counts were drawn from the amplification of reference gene primers. Using immunoSEQ multiplex PCR, the repertoire was profiled, and TCRdb retains in-frame clones only, with some absent. D and trimming come from the DNA, and the V and J calls and clone size come from that table. This sample has some 150,000 clones, with 83% found just once. This clonotype originated in a woman aged 60-70 years with COVID-19, enrolled during active disease. Source material: peripheral blood.

The CDR3: CASSPLSGGSYNEQFF. In nucleotides, the CDR3 is TGTGCCAGCTCACCACTTTCGGGAGGGTCCTACAATGAGCAGTTCTTC. The V gene is TRBV18, the J gene TRBJ2-1; 8 bases align to TRBD2. V lost 1 base, J lost 1 base, and 3 bases stayed unmatched. Germline CDR1 reads KGHSH; CDR2 reads LQKENI. This CDR3 has 16 amino acids.